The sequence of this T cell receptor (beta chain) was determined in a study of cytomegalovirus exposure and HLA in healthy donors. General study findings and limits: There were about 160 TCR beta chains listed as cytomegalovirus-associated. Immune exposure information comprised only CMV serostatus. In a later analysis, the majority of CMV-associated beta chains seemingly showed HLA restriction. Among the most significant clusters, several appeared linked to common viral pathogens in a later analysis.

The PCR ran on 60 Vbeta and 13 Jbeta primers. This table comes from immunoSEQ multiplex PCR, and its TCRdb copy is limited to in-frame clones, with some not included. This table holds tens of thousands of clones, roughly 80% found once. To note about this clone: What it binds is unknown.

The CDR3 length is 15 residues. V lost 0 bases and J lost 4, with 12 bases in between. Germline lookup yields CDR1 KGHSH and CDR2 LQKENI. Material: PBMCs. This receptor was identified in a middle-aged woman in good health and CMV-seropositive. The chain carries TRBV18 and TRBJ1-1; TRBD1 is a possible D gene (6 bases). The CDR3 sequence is CASSPPGTRATEAFF. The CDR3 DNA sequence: TGTGCCAGCTCACCACCCGGGACAAGAGCCACTGAAGCTTTCTTT.